This note documents a single T cell receptor (beta chain) sequence. With 5 bases clipped from V and 0 bases from J, the junction kept 12 bases outside the gene matches. CDR1 is MNHEY, CDR2 SMNVEV, per germline (reference sequence). This CDR3 contains 18 residues. The data stem from a study of shared T cell receptors in the human thymus. Clones were read by immunoSEQ multiplex PCR, and TCRdb kept only the in-frame ones, dropping some. The profile shows 700,000 or so clones, 70% to 90% of them singletons. This same sample was also part of a study on human thymus T cells. That work contributes: Thymus was obtained from resections taken during corrective heart surgery. Thymic repertoires overlap heavily among unrelated individuals, related research has reported.

The chain recombines TRBV27 with TRBJ2-1; 8 bases match TRBD2. The TCR sequence derives from a girl in the first two years of life with a congenital heart defect. The sequencing input was thymocytes. This chain's CDR3 is CASSPGLAPYSSYNEQFF. CDR3 nucleotide sequence: TGTGCCAGCAGTCCAGGACTAGCCCCCTACAGCTCCTACAATGAGCAGTTCTTC.